The next 29 T cell receptor beta chains were all read from a single sample in a study of regulatory T cells in long-lasting Graves disease. Arm-PCR of CDR3 regions and iRepertoire HTBI primers were the basis on which TCR beta libraries were built. Via MiXCR, TCRdb re-called the multiplex PCR reads, giving one row per CDR3 protein. The profile covers 580,000 or so distinct CDR3 sequences, with around 15% appearing a single time and 9.5% to 15% taken by the ten largest. Time point noted: newly diagnosed GD, antithyroid drugs for less than 3 months. PBMC-derived RNA was used for the TCR library. This same sample was also taken into another study, of T cells in Graves' hyperthyroidism and ophthalmopathy.

The sample consisted of peripheral blood mononuclear cells (PBMCs), taken at new diagnosis, from a patient treated with antithyroid drugs. The receptors here all came from a man between 18 and 29 years old with Graves disease.

This clonotype was observed many times. V gene TRBV7-9 combines with J gene TRBJ2-5; TRBD1 aligns across 11 bases. J gave up 4 bases and V 5 bases, and 6 bases lay outside the gene matches. This CDR3 is built from 15 residues. Germline values: CDR1 SEHNR, CDR2 FQNEAQ (reference sequence). CDR3 nucleotides: TGTGCCAGCAGCAAGGACAGGGGGCTAGGAGAGACCCAGTACTTC. Protein sequence: CASSKDRGLGETQYF.

This chain joins TRBV10-3 and TRBJ2-1; D perhaps matches TRBD2 (6 bases). Trimming took off 7 bases at V and 9 bases at J, with 16 bases between the two ends. The CDR3 has 13 residues. Germline CDR1 reads ENHRY; CDR2 reads SYGVKD. The CDR3 loop is CAITGTPQGEQFF. As DNA, the CDR3 is TGTGCCATCACCGGGACTCCCCAGGGTGAGCAGTTCTTC.

This clonotype occurred many times. This chain connects TRBV28 to TRBJ2-6; D is uncertain. Trimming stripped 5 bases from V and 0 bases from J, with 8 bases between. Germline values: CDR1 MDHEN, CDR2 SYDVKM. CDR3 length: 15 residues. The CDR3 protein is CASSPQYSGANVLTF. CDR3 sequence (DNA): TGTGCCAGCAGTCCGCAGTACTCTGGGGCCAACGTCCTGACTTTC.

This clonotype appeared a few times. The chain couples TRBV5-1 to TRBJ1-1; 7 nucleotides line up with TRBD1. CDR1 and CDR2 (germline): SGHRS, YFSETQ. The junction had 5 bases not matched to a gene; V was cut back by 5 bases and J by 7 bases. CDR3 length: 12 amino acids. CDR3 in DNA: TGCGCCAGCAGTTCAGGGGGAAGTGAAGCTTTCTTT. Protein: CASSSGGSEAFF.

This clonotype was counted many times. This sequence joins TRBV27 and TRBJ2-1; unclear D gene. There are 15 residues in the CDR3. The V gene lost 3 bases and the J gene lost 0 bases, with 9 bases spanning the gap. Germline V gene sequence: CDR1 MNHEY, CDR2 SMNVEV (reference sequence). CDR3 sequence reads: CASSFGAFSYNEQFF. The CDR3 coding sequence is TGTGCCAGCAGTTTCGGCGCTTTCTCCTACAATGAGCAGTTCTTC.

DNA for the CDR3: TGCAGCGTTGTAAATGAATACGAGCAGTACTTC. Translation: CSVVNEYEQYF. The chain couples TRBV29-1 to TRBJ2-7; no clear D gene. Per germline, CDR1 SQVTM and CDR2 ANQGSEA. The CDR3 length is 11 residues. V was cut by 4 bases and J by 4 bases, with 8 bases left in between.

In its sample, this clonotype was seen many times. This rearrangement joins TRBV12-3 or TRBV12-4 to TRBJ2-1, with 7 bases lining up with TRBD2. Trimming cost V 7 bases and J 4 bases; bases outside gene matches: 7. CDR3 length: 14 residues. CDR3 amino acids: CASTATSRYNEQFF. The CDR3 DNA sequence: TGTGCCAGCACCGCGACTAGCAGATACAATGAGCAGTTCTTC.

This clonotype appeared many times. This chain joins TRBV13 and TRBJ2-7; 7 bases match TRBD2. This CDR3 contains 15 residues. Germline lookup yields CDR1 PRHDT and CDR2 FYEKMQ (reference sequence). V dropped 2 bases and J dropped 3; count of bases not matched to a gene: 7. DNA for the CDR3: TGTGCCAGCAGCTTAAGTGGAAGCGGGAACTACGAGCAGTACTTC. This sequence encodes CASSLSGSGNYEQYF. The full variable domain, completed using reference TRBV13 and TRBJ2-7, is AAGVIQSPRHLIKEKRETATLKCYPIPRHDTVYWYQQGPGQDPQFLISFYEKMQSDKGSIPDRFSAQQFSDYHSELNMSSLELGDSALYFCASSLSGSGNYEQYFGPGTRLTVT.

This clonotype showed up many times. The V and J genes are TRBV20-1 and TRBJ2-7; maybe TRBD1 (6 bases). CDR3 length: 12 residues. Per germline, CDR1 DFQATT and CDR2 SNEGSKA (reference sequence). V dropped 6 bases and J dropped 2 bases, with 11 bases sitting between them. This chain's CDR3 is CSAPGQTYEQYF. For the CDR3, the DNA is TGCAGTGCGCCCGGACAGACCTACGAGCAGTACTTC.

This clonotype was seen many times. The chain is built from TRBV7-9 and TRBJ2-4, with D hard to call. Germline V CDR1 and CDR2: SEHNR, FQNEAQ (reference sequence). The CDR3 is made up of 15 amino acids. Trimming took off 1 base at V and 0 bases at J, with 7 bases between the two ends. This CDR3 is CASSLDGLAKNIQYF. DNA of the CDR3: TGTGCCAGCAGCTTAGATGGGCTAGCCAAAAACATTCAGTACTTC.

The chain has TRBV4-1 and TRBJ2-3; no reliable D call. The last part of the DNA fits TRBJ2-1 better; the J call may be wrong. This CDR3 region has 15 residues. The germline gives CDR1 MGHRA, CDR2 YSYEKL. CDR3: CASSQDSALSNEQFF. DNA of the CDR3: TGCGCCAGCAGCCAAGATAGTGCCCTCAGCAATGAGCAGTTCTTC.

This clonotype has more than one count but fewer than ten. The J gene is TRBJ1-6, the V gene TRBV12-5; no firm D call. Germline V gene sequence: CDR1 LGHNT, CDR2 FRNRAP. The V gene lost 5 bases and the J gene lost 6 bases, with 11 bases spanning the gap. The CDR3 length is 14 residues. The CDR3 bases are TGTGCTAGTGGTCCCGGGAGTATTAATTCACCCCTCCACTTT. The encoded protein is CASGPGSINSPLHF. The entire variable domain, with the rest obtained from reference TRBV12-5 and TRBJ1-6, is as follows: DARVTQTPRHKVTEMGQEVTMRCQPILGHNTVFWYRQTMMQGLELLAYFRNRAPLDDSGMPKDRFSAEMPDATLATLKIQPSEPRDSAVYFCASGPGSINSPLHFGNGTRLTVT.

The chain links TRBV5-4 to TRBJ2-1; TRBD2 matches 7 bases. This CDR3 region has 13 residues. Losses at the gene ends were 4 bases for V and 10 bases for J; bases not matched to a gene: 8. Germline CDR1 SGHNT, CDR2 YYREEE (reference sequence). The DNA of the CDR3 is TGTGCCAGCAGCCCGGGGGAGGGGTACGAGCAGTTCTTC. This codes for CASSPGEGYEQFF.

This clonotype was counted at least ten times. V usage is TRBV2 and J usage is TRBJ1-2; D is uncertain. The germline V gene has CDR1 SNHLY and CDR2 FYNNEI. The CDR3 is made up of 11 amino acids. V lost 1 base and J 7 bases, leaving 4 bases between the germline ends. As DNA, the CDR3 is TGTGCCAGCAGTGAAGTCGCTGGCTACACCTTC. Protein product: CASSEVAGYTF. The whole variable domain, remainder taken from reference TRBV2 and TRBJ1-2, is EPEVTQTPSHQVTQMGQEVILRCVPISNHLYFYWYRQILGQKVEFLVSFYNNEISEKSEIFDDQFSVERPDGSNFTLKIRSTKLEDSAMYFCASSEVAGYTFGSGTRLTVV.

This clonotype was seen only a few times. This chain connects TRBV2 to TRBJ2-3; 8 bases agree with TRBD2. Looked up from germline, CDR1 is SNHLY and CDR2 is FYNNEI. CDR3 size: 15 residues. With 10 bases clipped from V and 6 bases from J, the junction kept 15 bases outside the gene matches. In DNA form, the CDR3 reads TGTGCCATCCTCCCGACTAGCGCTGAGGCGGATACGCAGTATTTT. As protein: CAILPTSAEADTQYF.

This clonotype was seen many times. The chain employs TRBV30 and TRBJ2-7; TRBD2 aligns across 7 bases. The junction had 4 bases not matched to a gene; V was cut back by 2 bases and J by 3 bases. Germline V CDR1 and CDR2: GTSNPN, SVGIG (reference sequence). This CDR3 has 13 amino acids. The CDR3 bases are TGTGCCTGGAGTTGGGCTAGCGGCTACGAGCAGTACTTC. It specifies CAWSWASGYEQYF.

The chain carries TRBV12-3 or TRBV12-4 and TRBJ2-1, with D possibly being TRBD2 (6 bases). Trimming stripped 4 bases from V and 3 bases from J, with 16 bases between. This CDR3 is built from 16 residues. The CDR3 DNA reads TGTGCCAGCAGTTGGCCAGCGGGCCGCATCTACAATGAGCAGTTCTTC. Its translation is CASSWPAGRIYNEQFF.

This clonotype has more than one count but fewer than ten. The rearrangement uses TRBV15 and TRBJ2-3; D tentatively fits TRBD1 or TRBD2 (5 bases each). This CDR3 contains 14 residues. Trimming stripped 0 bases from V and 6 bases from J, with 10 bases between. Germline V gene data show CDR1 as LNHNV and CDR2 as YYDKDF (reference sequence). The CDR3 region is CATSRERGKDTQYF. In nucleotides, the CDR3 is TGTGCCACCAGCAGAGAACGGGGCAAGGATACGCAGTATTTT.

In this sample, this clonotype turned up a few times. The chain carries TRBV5-1 and TRBJ2-7; 10 bases line up with TRBD2. Germline loops: CDR1 SGHRS, CDR2 YFSETQ. The V gene end was trimmed by 2 bases and the J gene end by 5 bases; junction bases not matched to a gene: 13. CDR3 length: 17 residues. CDR3 bases: TGCGCCAGCAGCTTAGCAGGGACTAGCGCCCTCAGGAACGAGCAGTACTTC. This sequence encodes CASSLAGTSALRNEQYF.

This clonotype was detected ten times or more. The chain has TRBV20-1 and TRBJ2-5, with TRBD2 identical over 12 bases. V gave up 5 bases and J gave up 4 bases; unmatched junction bases: 2. There are 13 residues in the CDR3. Germline lookup yields CDR1 DFQATT and CDR2 SNEGSKA (reference sequence). CDR3 DNA: TGCAGTGCTTGGGGACTAGCGGGAGAGACCCAGTACTTC. Translating it yields CSAWGLAGETQYF.

The chain uses TRBV20-1 and TRBJ2-1; D remains ambiguous. Trimming took 3 bases from V and 9 from J, leaving 6 bases between them. This CDR3 has 10 residues. Germline loops: CDR1 DFQATT, CDR2 SNEGSKA (reference sequence). The DNA for the CDR3 is TGCAGTGCTAGTGTGGGTGAGCAGTTCTTC. Amino acids: CSASVGEQFF.

Comments on this clonotype: A read error may be the cause here, since a much bigger clone is one base away. The V gene is TRBV6-1, the J gene TRBJ2-2; possibly TRBD2 for D (5 bases). The CDR3 runs to 14 residues. Germline V CDR1 and CDR2: MNHNS, SASEGT. Between the trimmed V and J ends, which lost 7 bases and 1 base, there was a span of 10 bases. Here the CDR3 reads CASISGRNTGELFF. The DNA of the CDR3 is TGTGCCAGCATCTCGGGGAGGAACACCGGGGAGCTGTTTTTT.

A few counts support this clonotype. The gene calls are TRBV10-1 and TRBJ1-1, with D tentatively TRBD1 (6 bases). V lost 3 bases and J lost 4, with 12 bases in between. The CDR3 length is 14 residues. Germline V gene data show CDR1 as WNHNN and CDR2 as SYGVQD (reference sequence). The DNA of the CDR3 is TGCGCCAGCAGTGAAACGCAGGGGAGCACTGAAGCTTTCTTT. Its protein product is CASSETQGSTEAFF.

This clonotype was seen a few times. The V and J genes are TRBV20-1 and TRBJ2-3; 12 bases fit TRBD2. The germline V gene encodes CDR1 DFQATT and CDR2 SNEGSKA (reference sequence). This CDR3 region has 16 residues. V lost 6 bases, J lost 6 bases, and 13 bases stayed unmatched. The CDR3 here is CSAKRTSGKSRDTQYF. CDR3 DNA sequence: TGCAGTGCCAAACGGACTAGCGGGAAATCGAGGGATACGCAGTATTTT.

This clonotype was counted only a few times. This may be a read error: a much more frequent sequence differs by one nucleotide. Lacking the conserved final phenylalanine or tryptophan, this CDR3 likely reflects a read error. The J gene is TRBJ1-1, the V gene TRBV3-1; 8 nucleotides align to TRBD1. The ends lost 2 bases at V and 2 bases at J; junction bases unmatched: 7. Germline assignment: CDR1 LGHDT and CDR2 YNNKEL (reference sequence). The CDR3 runs to 16 residues. CDR3 amino acids: CASSQSRTGRNTEAFL. The DNA of the CDR3 is TGTGCCAGCAGCCAAAGTCGGACAGGGCGAAACACTGAAGCTTTCCTT.

There are many counts of this clonotype. The chain carries TRBV28 and TRBJ1-5; D is unresolved. V was clipped by 4 bases and J by 2 bases, with 12 bases between them. The CDR3 spans 15 residues. In germline, CDR1 is MDHEN, CDR2 SYDVKM. DNA of the CDR3: TGTGCCAGCAGTTCGCGGGGTATCGGCAATCAGCCCCAGCATTTT. This codes for CASSSRGIGNQPQHF.

The genes are TRBV4-2 and TRBJ2-7; 8 bases are shared with TRBD1. This CDR3 region has 16 residues. V gave up 0 bases and J gave up 2 bases; unmatched junction bases: 6. In germline, CDR1 is LGHNA, CDR2 YNFKEQ. CDR3 in DNA: TGTGCCAGCAGCCAAGATAGGACAGGGCTGACCTACGAGCAGTACTTC. This codes for CASSQDRTGLTYEQYF.

The chain links TRBV5-5 to TRBJ2-1, with D unresolved. Trimming left V 3 bases short and J 5 bases short, with 9 bases between. Germline CDR1 is SGHKS and CDR2 is YYEKEE (reference sequence). The CDR3 extends over 13 amino acids. CDR3 sequence: CASSSSSHNEQFF. DNA of the CDR3: TGTGCCAGCAGCTCGTCCAGCCACAATGAGCAGTTCTTC.

This clonotype came up many times. The CDR3 loop is CASSEAATYNEQFF. The CDR3 nucleotides are TGTGCCAGCAGCGAAGCGGCTACCTACAATGAGCAGTTCTTC. The chain couples TRBV27 to TRBJ2-1; TRBD2 is a possible D gene (5 bases). The CDR3 extends over 14 amino acids. V lost 6 bases and J 2 bases, leaving 11 bases between the germline ends. Germline V gives CDR1 MNHEY, CDR2 SMNVEV (reference sequence).